This is a list of T cell receptor beta chains from one sample in a study of T cell repertoires in cytomegalovirus infection. Their specific antigens are unknown. Each CDR3 protein is one row after TCRdb ran MiXCR on the reads. The data show roughly 990,000 distinct CDR3 sequences, more than 25% seen once. Sample: cultured CD8+ T cells from PBMCs, taken from culture after CMV antigen stimulation. Receptors originate from a human donor in good health (CMV status not recorded). Some clones in this sample may be carry-over from other donors' samples. Each CDR3 is given with its conserved first and last residue. D genes are given only for firm matches. For some rows the clone size is stated as once, few or many, or as a class when expanded; others skip it.

-,TRBV6-5,-,TRBJ1-3,TGTGCCAGCAGTTACTCAGGGGTTGGAAACACCATATATTTT,CASSYSGVGNTIYF
-,TRBV9,few,TRBJ2-6,TGTGCCAGCAGCGTTCAAGGGGCTGGGGCCAACGTCCTGACTTTC,CASSVQGAGANVLTF
-,TRBV6-1,-,TRBJ1-1,TGTGCCAGCAGTGGTAGGGGGGCTTTGAACACTGAAGCTTTCTTT,CASSGRGALNTEAFF
-,TRBV6-1,many,TRBJ1-5,TGTGCCAGCAGCCAGACTAGCAATCAGCCCCAGCATTTT,CASSQTSNQPQHF
-,TRBV12-5,-,TRBJ1-1,TGTGCTAGTGTCCGCGCGGGGGGAGTGAACACTGAAGCTTTCTTT,CASVRAGGVNTEAFF
-,TRBV24-1,once,TRBJ2-2,TGTGCCACCAGTGGCTCGCGCCCCGCGAACACCGGGGAGCTGTTTTTT,CATSGSRPANTGELFF
TRBD2,TRBV6-2/TRBV6-3,-,TRBJ2-3,TGTGCCAGCAGTGAGCGGACTAGCGGGGTTGATACGCAGTATTTT,CASSERTSGVDTQYF
-,TRBV27,few,TRBJ2-3,TGTGCCAGCAGTTTATCCCCAATCGGAACAATAGATACGCAGTATTTT,CASSLSPIGTIDTQYF
TRBD1,TRBV10-2,-,TRBJ1-4,TGCGCCAGCAGTGACTGGACAGGGTACGAAAAACTGTTTTTT,CASSDWTGYEKLFF
TRBD1,TRBV27,-,TRBJ1-1,TGTGCCAGCAGCGGTGGGACAGATAACACTGAAGCTTTCTTT,CASSGGTDNTEAFF
-,TRBV19,many,TRBJ2-1,TGTGCCAGTAACATCATCCCCAACTCCTACAATGAGCAGTTCTTC,CASNIIPNSYNEQFF
TRBD2,TRBV7-2,few,TRBJ2-3,TGTGCCAGCAGCTTCTGGGGGGGTCTCACAGATACGCAGTATTTT,CASSFWGGLTDTQYF
-,TRBV6-5,-,TRBJ2-1,TGTGCCAGCAGTTTGAGGGGGGGCATCGATGAGCAGTTCTTC,CASSLRGGIDEQFF
-,TRBV28,-,TRBJ2-1,TGTGCCAGCAGGGGGTATTGGGAGCAGTTCTTC,CASRGYWEQFF
TRBD1,TRBV4-3,-,TRBJ1-2,TGCGCCAGCAGCCAAGAGGGAGGGGGCGGCTATGGCTACACCTTC,CASSQEGGGGYGYTF
-,TRBV6-1,few,TRBJ1-5,TGTGCCAGCAGTGAAGCGAGGGGGGCAGGCAATCAGCCCCAGCATTTT,CASSEARGAGNQPQHF
-,TRBV7-9,few,TRBJ2-5,TGTGCCAGCAGAGGGAAGGAAGCCCAAGAGACCCAGTACTTC,CASRGKEAQETQYF
TRBD1,TRBV4-1,-,TRBJ2-7,TGCGCCAGCAGCCAAGATGCCCCGACAGGGCCTTCGACTAAGCAGTACTTC,CASSQDAPTGPSTKQYF
TRBD2,TRBV29-1,-,TRBJ2-3,TGCAGCGTTGTAAGGTCTAGCGGGGGTTCACGGGTCACAGATACGCAGTATTTT,CSVVRSSGGSRVTDTQYF
TRBD1,TRBV7-8,few,TRBJ2-2,TGTGCCAGCAGCCACACGGGACAGGAGCACACCGGGGAGCTGTTTTTT,CASSHTGQEHTGELFF
-,TRBV6-1,-,TRBJ2-1,TGTGCCAGCAGTGAAGAATGGGCAGACTCCTACAATGAGCAGTTCTTC,CASSEEWADSYNEQFF
TRBD1,TRBV28,-,TRBJ1-1,TGTGCCAGCACCCTTAATTGGCAGGGGGGAAAAGCTTTCTTT,CASTLNWQGGKAFF
TRBD1,TRBV27,few,TRBJ1-1,TGTGCCAGCAGTCTACGACAGGGGCGGATGAACACTGAAGCTTTCTTT,CASSLRQGRMNTEAFF
-,TRBV7-8,few,TRBJ1-2,TGTGCCAGCAGCTTATGGCGGACCGCCGGGAGCTATGGCTACACCTTC,CASSLWRTAGSYGYTF
TRBD1,TRBV11-2,few,TRBJ1-1,TGTGCCAGCAGCTCAGGGGGCGCACGGCCTGTCACTGAAGCTTTCTTT,CASSSGGARPVTEAFF
-,TRBV20-1,-,TRBJ1-1,TGCAGTGCTAGGATCGCGGTTAACACTGAAGCTTTCTTT,CSARIAVNTEAFF
-,TRBV4-2,few,TRBJ1-1,TGTGCCAGCAGCCAAGGGCATACTACCGGAGGCACTGAAGCTTTCTTT,CASSQGHTTGGTEAFF
-,TRBV7-3,few,TRBJ2-2,TGTGCCAGCGGTCAGGTTGGCGGGGAGCTGTTTTTT,CASGQVGGELFF
-,TRBV6-1,few,TRBJ2-7,TGTGCCAGCAGTGAACCCACCCGCGGGCAGTACTTC,CASSEPTRGQYF